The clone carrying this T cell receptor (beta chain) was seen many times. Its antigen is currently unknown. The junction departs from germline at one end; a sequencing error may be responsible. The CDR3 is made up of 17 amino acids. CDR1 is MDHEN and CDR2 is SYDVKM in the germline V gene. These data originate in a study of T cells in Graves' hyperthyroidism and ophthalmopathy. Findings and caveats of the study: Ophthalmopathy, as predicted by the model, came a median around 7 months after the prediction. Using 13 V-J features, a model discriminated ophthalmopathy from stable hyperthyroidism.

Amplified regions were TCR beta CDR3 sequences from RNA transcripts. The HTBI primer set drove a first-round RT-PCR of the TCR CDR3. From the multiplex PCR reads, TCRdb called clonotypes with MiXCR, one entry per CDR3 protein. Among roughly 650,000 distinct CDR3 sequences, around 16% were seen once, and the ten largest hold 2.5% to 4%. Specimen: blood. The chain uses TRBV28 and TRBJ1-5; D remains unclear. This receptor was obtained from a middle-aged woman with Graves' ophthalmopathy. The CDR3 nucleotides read TGTGCCAGCCAAGAATACCGGACTGGTTTTAGCGATCAGCCCCAGCATTTT. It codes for CASQEYRTGFSDQPQHF.